Detailed here is one T cell receptor (beta chain). What it binds is unknown. The data are from a study of T cells in localized non-small cell lung cancer. Whole-study results and caveats: There were a median roughly 60 of the top 100 tumor clones appearing in adjacent lung.

Profiled with immunoSEQ multiplex PCR; TCRdb holds only in-frame clones, not every one. The repertoire holds around 91,000 clones, with about nine tenths as singletons. This CDR3 region has 16 residues. V dropped 4 bases and J dropped 0 bases, with 13 bases sitting between them. CDR1 MNHEY and CDR2 SVGAGI come from the germline V gene. This clonotype was sampled from a man aged 40 to 75 with stage I squamous cell lung carcinoma. The rearrangement links TRBV6-5 to TRBJ1-3, with no clear D. Sequenced here: peripheral blood, sampled before any cancer treatment. The CDR3 DNA follows: TGTGCCAGCAGTTTCCGTAGGGCGAACTCTGGAAACACCATATATTTT. The encoded protein is CASSFRRANSGNTIYF.